Below, 32 T cell receptor beta chains from the same sample are listed, as sequenced in a study of blood T cell repertoires in COVID-19. Repertoires were generated with immunoSEQ multiplex PCR, while TCRdb's copy carries only in-frame clones and drops some. This sample carries fewer than 90,000 clones, approximately 80% of them seen once, and the ten largest clones take under 15%. The sequenced material came from peripheral blood. Receptor source: a man aged 55 to 70 with COVID-19, enrolled during active disease.

This clone turned up a few times. This chain connects TRBV5-1 to TRBJ1-1; maybe TRBD1 (6 bases). Germline values: CDR1 SGHRS, CDR2 YFSETQ. V lost 4 bases, J lost 5 bases, and 9 bases lay in between. The CDR3 contains 12 residues. CDR3 protein: CASSIQGTEAFF. For the CDR3, the DNA is TGCGCCAGCAGCATACAGGGAACTGAAGCTTTCTTT.

The chain combines TRBV19 with TRBJ1-2, with 10 positions matching TRBD1. Germline V gene sequence: CDR1 LNHDA, CDR2 SQIVND (reference sequence). V trimming: 4 bases; J trimming: 1 base; junction bases outside the gene matches: 6. The CDR3 contains 16 residues. The CDR3 nucleotides are TGTGCCAGTAGTACCCAGGGACAGGGGAATAACTATGGCTACACCTTC. Translating gives CASSTQGQGNNYGYTF.

The genes are TRBV6-5 and TRBJ1-6; D might be TRBD1 (6 bases). Germline V CDR1 and CDR2: MNHEY, SVGAGI. The CDR3 covers 15 residues. The V end lost 0 bases, the J end lost 13 bases, and 16 bases lay between the germline ends. This CDR3 reads CASSYSAQGLFPLHF. CDR3 nucleotide sequence: TGTGCCAGCAGTTACTCAGCCCAGGGGTTGTTCCCCCTCCACTTT.

This chain connects TRBV24-1 to TRBJ2-4; perhaps TRBD1 as D (6 bases). The CDR3 runs to 17 residues. CDR1 is KGHDR, CDR2 SFDVKD, per germline. Trimming shortened V by 9 bases and J by 8 bases, and 28 bases separated the two germline ends. CDR3 sequence reads: CATSMGPQGLGVDIQYF. The CDR3 DNA reads TGTGCCACCTCGATGGGCCCTCAGGGGTTGGGTGTGGACATTCAGTACTTC.

This sequence joins TRBV23-1 and TRBJ2-5; TRBD1 matches at 10 bases. TRBV23-1 carries the ORF label, with uncertain function. This CDR3 has 15 amino acids. The ends lost 3 bases at V and 6 bases at J; junction bases unmatched: 7. The CDR3 DNA follows: TGCGCCAGCAGTCAGTCGACAGGGGGCGAAAAGACCCAGTACTTC. It encodes CASSQSTGGEKTQYF.

The rearrangement joins TRBV5-1 to TRBJ2-5, with a weak D call TRBD1 (6 bases). V was clipped by 0 bases and J by 3 bases, with 12 bases between them. Per germline, CDR1 SGHRS and CDR2 YFSETQ. The CDR3 runs to 15 residues. The DNA of the CDR3 is TGCGCCAGCAGCTTGGTTGGGGGCCAGGAAGAGACCCAGTACTTC. This translates into CASSLVGGQEETQYF.

V gene TRBV6-6 combines with J gene TRBJ1-1, with 8 bases lining up with TRBD1. The CDR3 length is 14 residues. J lost 5 bases, V lost 7 bases, and 9 bases had no gene match. CDR1 MNHNY and CDR2 SVGAGI come from the germline V gene (reference sequence). The CDR3 region is CASTLGQGGTEAFF. CDR3 sequence (DNA): TGTGCCAGCACTTTAGGACAGGGTGGTACTGAAGCTTTCTTT.

This clone was recorded only once. The rearrangement uses TRBV5-6 and TRBJ1-2, with TRBD1 matching over 9 bases. Per germline, CDR1 SGHDT and CDR2 YYEEEE. J gave up 7 bases and V 2 bases, and 9 bases lay outside the gene matches. The CDR3 covers 15 residues. The CDR3 DNA is TGTGCCAGCAGCTTTGGGGACAGGGTCGGTCTTGGCTACACCTTC. Translation: CASSFGDRVGLGYTF.

CDR3 DNA: TGTGCCAGCAGCCCCCAGGGTATCCCAAATTCACCCCTCCACTTT. This encodes CASSPQGIPNSPLHF. The chain couples TRBV3-1 (or the pseudogene TRBV3-2) to TRBJ1-6; D possibly corresponds to TRBD1 (5 bases). The CDR3 is 15 residues long. The germline V gene has CDR1 LGHDT and CDR2 YNNKEL (reference sequence). V lost 4 bases and J 7 bases, leaving 14 bases between the germline ends.

The V call is TRBV6-5, the J call TRBJ2-5; perhaps TRBD1 as D (5 bases). CDR1 and CDR2 (germline): MNHEY, SVGAGI. The CDR3 is 13 amino acids. The V end lost 6 bases, the J end lost 1 base, and 9 bases lay between the germline ends. The CDR3 DNA reads TGTGCCAGCAGGATCGACAGCCAAGAGACCCAGTACTTC. Amino acids: CASRIDSQETQYF.

This chain joins TRBV11-2 and TRBJ2-7, with TRBD1 identical over 7 bases. Unmatched junction bases numbered 12, after V lost 5 bases and J lost 5 bases. The germline CDR1 and CDR2 sequences are SGHAT and FQNNGV. CDR3 size: 15 residues. For the CDR3, the DNA is TGTGCCAGCAGCCCGATCTCCAGGGGGTTGGACGAGCAGTACTTC. This codes for CASSPISRGLDEQYF.

The genes are TRBV5-4 and TRBJ1-1; D perhaps matches TRBD1 (6 bases). Trimming stripped 5 bases from V and 4 bases from J, with 15 bases between. This CDR3 has 14 amino acids. The germline gives CDR1 SGHNT, CDR2 YYREEE (reference sequence). The CDR3 spells CASRSRGWGTEAFF. CDR3 nucleotide sequence: TGTGCCAGCAGATCCAGGGGATGGGGCACTGAAGCTTTCTTT.

V and J are TRBV11-3 and TRBJ2-1; TRBD2 agrees at 8 bases. Germline V gene sequence: CDR1 SGHNT, CDR2 YENEEA. The CDR3 contains 15 residues. V dropped 5 bases and J dropped 2; count of bases not matched to a gene: 5. The CDR3 bases are TGTGCCAGCAGCCCCCTAGCGGGTCCCTACAATGAGCAGTTCTTC. The encoded protein is CASSPLAGPYNEQFF.

V and J are TRBV11-2 and TRBJ2-6, with no clear D. CDR3 length equals 17 residues. CDR1 is SGHAT, CDR2 FQNNGV, per germline. The V end lost 3 bases, the J end lost 0 bases, and 12 bases lay between the germline ends. The CDR3 is CASSLASSSSGANVLTF. In DNA, the CDR3 is TGTGCCAGCAGCTTGGCTAGTTCAAGCTCTGGGGCCAACGTCCTGACTTTC.

In this sample, this clone turned up a few times. V and J are TRBV19 and TRBJ2-7, with 9 bases matching TRBD1. The CDR3 runs 15 residues. CDR1 and CDR2 from the germline V gene are LNHDA and SQIVND (reference sequence). The junction had 6 bases not matched to a gene; V was cut back by 5 bases and J by 1 base. CDR3 amino acids: CASSSSGTGSYEQYF. CDR3 DNA: TGTGCCAGTAGTTCCTCCGGGACAGGGTCCTACGAGCAGTACTTC.

This clone was counted only a few times. The chain is built from TRBV5-5 and TRBJ2-7, with TRBD1 as a possible D gene (6 bases). CDR1 is SGHKS and CDR2 is YYEKEE in the germline V gene (reference sequence). The CDR3 contains 14 residues. Trimming cost V 6 bases and J 4 bases, with 17 bases left between them. The CDR3 here is CASTTAVGQYEQYF. The CDR3 DNA is TGTGCCAGCACCACCGCTGTAGGACAGTACGAGCAGTACTTC.

This chain links TRBV2 with TRBJ2-1; 9 nucleotides agree with TRBD2. V shed 3 bases and J 8 bases; nucleotides not matched to a gene: 5. Germline V gene data show CDR1 as SNHLY and CDR2 as FYNNEI. The CDR3 sequence is 14 residues long. This CDR3 is CASSEFIAGDEQFF. CDR3 coding DNA: TGTGCCAGCAGTGAGTTTATAGCGGGAGATGAGCAGTTCTTC.

The J gene is TRBJ2-6, the V gene TRBV12-3 or TRBV12-4; D uncertain. The V gene lost 3 bases and the J gene lost 4 bases, with 4 bases spanning the gap. This CDR3 contains 13 residues. The CDR3 nucleotides are TGTGCCAGCAGTTTGGCAGGGGCCAACGTCCTGACTTTC. Its protein product is CASSLAGANVLTF.

This clone came up once. V gene TRBV7-9 combines with J gene TRBJ2-3; 7 nucleotides align to TRBD1. CDR3 size: 15 residues. V shed 2 bases and J 4 bases; nucleotides not matched to a gene: 6. CDR1 and CDR2 from the germline V gene are SEHNR and FQNEAQ (reference sequence). CDR3 sequence (DNA): TGTGCCAGCAGCTTATATCTCGACAGGGCAGATACGCAGTATTTT. Translating gives CASSLYLDRADTQYF.

This clone showed up just a few times. The chain couples TRBV2 to TRBJ2-3; no clear D. The CDR3 is 14 residues long. Trimming removed 3 bases at V and 4 bases at J, with 11 bases between. Per the germline V gene, CDR1 is SNHLY and CDR2 is FYNNEI. CDR3 amino acids: CASSDGPPPDTQYF. The CDR3 DNA follows: TGTGCCAGCAGTGATGGCCCCCCCCCAGATACGCAGTATTTT. Based on the CDR3 plus reference TRBV2 and TRBJ2-3, the full variable domain is EPEVTQTPSHQVTQMGQEVILRCVPISNHLYFYWYRQILGQKVEFLVSFYNNEISEKSEIFDDQFSVERPDGSNFTLKIRSTKLEDSAMYFCASSDGPPPDTQYFGPGTRLTVL.

This sequence joins TRBV7-9 and TRBJ2-3; TRBD1 aligns across 7 bases. The V and J ends lost 0 bases and 6 bases, in that order; junction bases with no gene match: 6. The CDR3 sequence is 15 residues long. CDR1 and CDR2 from the germline V gene are SEHNR and FQNEAQ (reference sequence). The DNA for the CDR3 is TGTGCCAGCAGCTTAGCTACCACAGGGGTGGATACGCAGTATTTT. This gives the protein CASSLATTGVDTQYF.

V usage is TRBV5-1 and J usage is TRBJ1-1, with D uncertain. Trimming left V 4 bases short and J 6 bases short, with 19 bases between. CDR1 and CDR2 from the germline V gene are SGHRS and YFSETQ. The CDR3 is made up of 15 amino acids. CDR3: CASSTGNSGSPEAFF. CDR3 nucleotides: TGCGCCAGCAGCACCGGAAATAGCGGGTCGCCTGAAGCTTTCTTT.

This clone was found a few times. The chain is built from TRBV12-5 and TRBJ1-6; D uncertain. CDR1 and CDR2 (germline): LGHNT, FRNRAP. Deletions cut 6 bases from V and 5 bases from J, with 14 bases between. The CDR3 has 15 residues. The CDR3 loop reads CASGQGLLNNSPLHF. The DNA for the CDR3 is TGTGCTAGTGGCCAAGGACTCCTGAATAATTCACCCCTCCACTTT.

The rearrangement joins TRBV23-1 to TRBJ1-3; TRBD1 matches at 7 bases. TRBV23-1 is annotated as an ORF whose role is uncertain. J was trimmed by 1 base and V by 3 bases; bases with no gene match: 3. CDR3 length: 15 amino acids. DNA of the CDR3: TGCGCCAGCAGTCAGCGGGACAGATCTGGAAACACCATATATTTT. It is translated as CASSQRDRSGNTIYF.

This clone has a single count. The V call is TRBV18, the J call TRBJ2-7; 8 bases map to TRBD1. CDR3 length equals 15 residues. The germline V gene encodes CDR1 KGHSH and CDR2 LQKENI. The trim removed 2 bases at V and 2 bases at J, leaving 5 bases unmatched. The CDR3, as DNA: TGTGCCAGCTCACCAAGACAGGGGAGGACCTACGAGCAGTACTTC. Protein product: CASSPRQGRTYEQYF.

This clone was seen a few times. This rearrangement joins TRBV30 to TRBJ2-7, with 8 bases lining up with TRBD1. CDR1 is GTSNPN and CDR2 is SVGIG in the germline V gene (reference sequence). The CDR3 covers 15 residues. V shed 3 bases and J 4 bases; nucleotides not matched to a gene: 11. The CDR3 coding sequence is TGTGCCTGGAGCCCGATGGGGCAGGGGGCTTACGAGCAGTACTTC. Translating gives CAWSPMGQGAYEQYF.

As regards this clone: The sample carries other DNA sequences with the same CDR3. The rearrangement joins TRBV30 to TRBJ1-6, with TRBD1 as a possible D gene (6 bases). This CDR3 contains 14 residues. V lost 0 bases and J 7 bases, leaving 10 bases between the germline ends. The germline gives CDR1 GTSNPN, CDR2 SVGIG (reference sequence). The CDR3 region is CAWSVRQANSPLHF. The CDR3 nucleotides read TGTGCCTGGAGTGTGCGACAGGCAAATTCACCCCTCCACTTT.

The chain links TRBV7-2 to TRBJ1-2; a weak D match, TRBD1 (6 bases). Germline CDR1 is SGHTA and CDR2 is FQGNSA. The CDR3 sequence is 14 residues long. Trimming shortened V by 3 bases and J by 8 bases, and 16 bases separated the two germline ends. CDR3 bases: TGTGCCAGCAGCTTCGTGGTAGGGGGTCGAGGCTACACCTTC. Protein: CASSFVVGGRGYTF.

This clone was observed many times. The chain employs TRBV9 and TRBJ2-7, with D perhaps matching TRBD2 (5 bases). Germline V lookup: CDR1 SGDLS, CDR2 YYNGEE. V shed 9 bases and J shed 3 bases, with 13 bases lying between them. The CDR3 has 12 residues. The CDR3 sequence: CATEGVRYEQYF. CDR3 DNA: TGTGCCACAGAGGGAGTCCGCTACGAGCAGTACTTC.

CDR3 protein: CASILRNTEAFF. CDR3 bases: TGTGCCAGCATCCTCAGGAACACTGAAGCTTTCTTT. The genes are TRBV12-3 or TRBV12-4 and TRBJ1-1; unclear D gene. The CDR3 length is 12 residues. V was shortened by 7 bases and J by 1 base, with 7 bases between the two germline ends.

The chain is built from TRBV6-5 and TRBJ1-2; 9 nucleotides agree with TRBD1. Per the germline V gene, CDR1 is MNHEY and CDR2 is SVGAGI. The CDR3 extends over 13 amino acids. V lost 5 bases to trimming and J lost 8 bases; unmatched junction nucleotides: 6. For the CDR3, the DNA is TGTGCCAGCAGTCACAGGGGGCAGCTGGGCTACACCTTC. This translates into CASSHRGQLGYTF.

This sequence joins TRBV5-4 and TRBJ2-1; perhaps TRBD2 as D (6 bases). Germline V gene data show CDR1 as SGHNT and CDR2 as YYREEE (reference sequence). V dropped 4 bases and J dropped 8 bases, with 10 bases sitting between them. This CDR3 contains 12 residues. DNA for the CDR3: TGTGCCAGCAGCCTAGGGACTTATGAGCAGTTCTTC. Encoded protein: CASSLGTYEQFF.